Detailed here is one TCR beta chain. Four subsets defined by CD45RA and CD27 were sorted after CD3, CD4, CD8 and live/dead staining. The data were taken from a study of naive and memory T cell subsets. The CDR3 runs to 15 residues. The V and J ends lost 7 bases and 0 bases, in that order; junction bases with no gene match: 6. Germline lookup yields CDR1 MNHNS and CDR2 SASEGT. Both TRBC1 and TRBC2 were covered by a beta constant-region primer of two equimolar oligonucleotides. Four rounds of PCR amplified the ligated cDNA using nested alpha and beta constant-region primers plus SP2. Ligation attached a single-stranded oligonucleotide with a 12-nucleotide UMI and the SP2 primer to the cDNA 3' end. TCRdb ran MiXCR on the UMI-ligation and nested PCR reads and lists one entry per CDR3 protein. The top ten clones hold approximately 0.88% of a sample with 130,000 or so distinct CDR3 sequences, 36% of them seen once.

The chain joins TRBV6-1 to TRBJ2-7; 10 bases are shared with TRBD2. The TCR originated in a human donor in good health. The sequenced sample was central memory CD4+ T cells from blood. The CDR3 here is CASTKREGSSYEQYF. CDR3 sequence (DNA): TGTGCCAGCACAAAGCGGGAGGGAAGCTCCTACGAGCAGTACTTC.